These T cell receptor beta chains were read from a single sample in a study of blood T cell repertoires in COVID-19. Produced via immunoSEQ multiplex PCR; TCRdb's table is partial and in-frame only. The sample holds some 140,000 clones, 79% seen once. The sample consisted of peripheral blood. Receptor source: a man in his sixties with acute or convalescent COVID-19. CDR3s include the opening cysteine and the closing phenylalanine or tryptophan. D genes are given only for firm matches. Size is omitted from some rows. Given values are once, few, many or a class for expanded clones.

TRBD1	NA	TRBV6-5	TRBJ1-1	TGTGCCAGCAGGCTCGGACAGGCGAACACTGAAGCTTTCTTT	CASRLGQANTEAFF
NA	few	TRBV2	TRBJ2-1	TGTGCCAGCAGTGAACTGCGAAACAATGAGCAGTTCTTC	CASSELRNNEQFF
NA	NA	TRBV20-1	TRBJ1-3	TGCAGTGCCAGTCGCCCAGGGGCTGGAAACACCATATATTTT	CSASRPGAGNTIYF
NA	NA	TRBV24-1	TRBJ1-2	TGTGCCACCAGCGACACGTCTCGGGGCTACACCTTC	CATSDTSRGYTF
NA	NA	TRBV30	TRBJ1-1	TGTGCCTGGAGCGGGGACACTGAAGCTTTCTTT	CAWSGDTEAFF
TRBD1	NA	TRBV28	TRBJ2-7	TGTGCCAGCAGTTTACTGATGGACAGGGCCTCGGAGTACTTC	CASSLLMDRASEYF
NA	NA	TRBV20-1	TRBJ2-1	TGCAGTGCTAGTCAGACGGGGAATGAGCAGTTCTTC	CSASQTGNEQFF
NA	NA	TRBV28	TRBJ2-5	TGTGCCAGCAGTTTCGGGACCCAGTACTTC	CASSFGTQYF
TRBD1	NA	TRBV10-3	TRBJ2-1	TGTGCCATCAAGGACAGGGGGCACAATGAGCAGTTCTTC	CAIKDRGHNEQFF
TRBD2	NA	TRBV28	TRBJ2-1	TGTGCCAGCAGTGCCTCAAGGCTAGCGGCCAATGAGCAGTTCTTC	CASSASRLAANEQFF
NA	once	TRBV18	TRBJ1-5	TGTGCCAGCTCACCACAAGGACTCCGTCAGCCCCAGCATTTT	CASSPQGLRQPQHF
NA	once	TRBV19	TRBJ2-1	TGTGCCAGTAGTATGGGAGTACACTCCTACAATGAGCAGTTCTTC	CASSMGVHSYNEQFF
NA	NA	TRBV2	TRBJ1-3	TGTGCCAGCAGGGGCGGGGGGAACACCATATATTTT	CASRGGGNTIYF
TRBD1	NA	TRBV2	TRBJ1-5	TGTGCCAGCAAACTGACAGGGGTCGACAATCAGCCCCAGCATTTT	CASKLTGVDNQPQHF
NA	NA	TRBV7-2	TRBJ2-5	TGTGCCAGCAGCTTATTGGGCGGGCAAGAGACCCAGTACTTC	CASSLLGGQETQYF
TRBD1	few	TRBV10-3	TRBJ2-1	TGTGCCATCAGTGAGTCGAGGGGGACAGGGGGCAACAATGAGCAGTTCTTC	CAISESRGTGGNNEQFF
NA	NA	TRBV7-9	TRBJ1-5	TGTGCCAGCAGCTTAGGACAGTTCAATCAGCCCCAGCATTTT	CASSLGQFNQPQHF
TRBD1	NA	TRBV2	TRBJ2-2	TGTGCCAGCAGTGATTGGGACAGGGGAGGCGGGGAGCTGTTTTTT	CASSDWDRGGGELFF
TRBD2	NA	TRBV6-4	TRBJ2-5	TGTGCCAGCAGTGGGGGACTAGGGGTGGAGACCCAGTACTTC	CASSGGLGVETQYF
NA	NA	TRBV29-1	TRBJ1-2	TGCAGCGTATCCCCCCGGGGGGATAACTATGGCTACACCTTC	CSVSPRGDNYGYTF
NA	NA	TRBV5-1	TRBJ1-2	TGCGCCAGCAGTTACGACAGTAGATATGGCTACACCTTC	CASSYDSRYGYTF
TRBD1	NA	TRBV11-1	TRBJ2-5	TGTGCCAGCAGCCCACTGGACAGGTACCAAGAGACCCAGTACTTC	CASSPLDRYQETQYF
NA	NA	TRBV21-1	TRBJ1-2	TGTGCCAGCAGCAAAGGGTCAGGCTTCTACACCTTC	CASSKGSGFYTF
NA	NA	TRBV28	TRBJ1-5	TGTGCCAGCAGGTTAGAAGGGGATAGCAATCAGCCCCAGCATTTT	CASRLEGDSNQPQHF
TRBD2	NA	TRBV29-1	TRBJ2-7	TGCAGCGTTGCCCTAGCGGGGGGCTCCTACGAGCAGTACTTC	CSVALAGGSYEQYF
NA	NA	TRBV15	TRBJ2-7	TGTGCCACCAGCATCGCAGGGGACTACGAGCAGTACTTC	CATSIAGDYEQYF
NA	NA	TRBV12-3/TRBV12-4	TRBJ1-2	TGTGCCAGCAGTTTGGCACGTTCGGGCTACACCTTC	CASSLARSGYTF
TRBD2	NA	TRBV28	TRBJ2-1	TGTGCCAGCAGTTTAATAGGGACTAGTCACTACAATGAGCAGTTCTTC	CASSLIGTSHYNEQFF
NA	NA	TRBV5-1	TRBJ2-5	TGCGCCAGCAAGCTCAACTTTAAGGAGACCCAGTACTTC	CASKLNFKETQYF